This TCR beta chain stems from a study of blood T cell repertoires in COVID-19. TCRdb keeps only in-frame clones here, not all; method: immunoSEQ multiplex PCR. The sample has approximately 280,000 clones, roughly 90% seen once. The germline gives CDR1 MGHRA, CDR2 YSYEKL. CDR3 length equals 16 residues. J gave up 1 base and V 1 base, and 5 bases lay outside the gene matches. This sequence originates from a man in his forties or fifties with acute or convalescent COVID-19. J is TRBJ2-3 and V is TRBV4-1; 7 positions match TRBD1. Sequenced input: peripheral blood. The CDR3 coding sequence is TGCGCCAGCAGCCAAGTTCACACAGGGGGCACAGATACGCAGTATTTT. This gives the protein CASSQVHTGGTDTQYF.